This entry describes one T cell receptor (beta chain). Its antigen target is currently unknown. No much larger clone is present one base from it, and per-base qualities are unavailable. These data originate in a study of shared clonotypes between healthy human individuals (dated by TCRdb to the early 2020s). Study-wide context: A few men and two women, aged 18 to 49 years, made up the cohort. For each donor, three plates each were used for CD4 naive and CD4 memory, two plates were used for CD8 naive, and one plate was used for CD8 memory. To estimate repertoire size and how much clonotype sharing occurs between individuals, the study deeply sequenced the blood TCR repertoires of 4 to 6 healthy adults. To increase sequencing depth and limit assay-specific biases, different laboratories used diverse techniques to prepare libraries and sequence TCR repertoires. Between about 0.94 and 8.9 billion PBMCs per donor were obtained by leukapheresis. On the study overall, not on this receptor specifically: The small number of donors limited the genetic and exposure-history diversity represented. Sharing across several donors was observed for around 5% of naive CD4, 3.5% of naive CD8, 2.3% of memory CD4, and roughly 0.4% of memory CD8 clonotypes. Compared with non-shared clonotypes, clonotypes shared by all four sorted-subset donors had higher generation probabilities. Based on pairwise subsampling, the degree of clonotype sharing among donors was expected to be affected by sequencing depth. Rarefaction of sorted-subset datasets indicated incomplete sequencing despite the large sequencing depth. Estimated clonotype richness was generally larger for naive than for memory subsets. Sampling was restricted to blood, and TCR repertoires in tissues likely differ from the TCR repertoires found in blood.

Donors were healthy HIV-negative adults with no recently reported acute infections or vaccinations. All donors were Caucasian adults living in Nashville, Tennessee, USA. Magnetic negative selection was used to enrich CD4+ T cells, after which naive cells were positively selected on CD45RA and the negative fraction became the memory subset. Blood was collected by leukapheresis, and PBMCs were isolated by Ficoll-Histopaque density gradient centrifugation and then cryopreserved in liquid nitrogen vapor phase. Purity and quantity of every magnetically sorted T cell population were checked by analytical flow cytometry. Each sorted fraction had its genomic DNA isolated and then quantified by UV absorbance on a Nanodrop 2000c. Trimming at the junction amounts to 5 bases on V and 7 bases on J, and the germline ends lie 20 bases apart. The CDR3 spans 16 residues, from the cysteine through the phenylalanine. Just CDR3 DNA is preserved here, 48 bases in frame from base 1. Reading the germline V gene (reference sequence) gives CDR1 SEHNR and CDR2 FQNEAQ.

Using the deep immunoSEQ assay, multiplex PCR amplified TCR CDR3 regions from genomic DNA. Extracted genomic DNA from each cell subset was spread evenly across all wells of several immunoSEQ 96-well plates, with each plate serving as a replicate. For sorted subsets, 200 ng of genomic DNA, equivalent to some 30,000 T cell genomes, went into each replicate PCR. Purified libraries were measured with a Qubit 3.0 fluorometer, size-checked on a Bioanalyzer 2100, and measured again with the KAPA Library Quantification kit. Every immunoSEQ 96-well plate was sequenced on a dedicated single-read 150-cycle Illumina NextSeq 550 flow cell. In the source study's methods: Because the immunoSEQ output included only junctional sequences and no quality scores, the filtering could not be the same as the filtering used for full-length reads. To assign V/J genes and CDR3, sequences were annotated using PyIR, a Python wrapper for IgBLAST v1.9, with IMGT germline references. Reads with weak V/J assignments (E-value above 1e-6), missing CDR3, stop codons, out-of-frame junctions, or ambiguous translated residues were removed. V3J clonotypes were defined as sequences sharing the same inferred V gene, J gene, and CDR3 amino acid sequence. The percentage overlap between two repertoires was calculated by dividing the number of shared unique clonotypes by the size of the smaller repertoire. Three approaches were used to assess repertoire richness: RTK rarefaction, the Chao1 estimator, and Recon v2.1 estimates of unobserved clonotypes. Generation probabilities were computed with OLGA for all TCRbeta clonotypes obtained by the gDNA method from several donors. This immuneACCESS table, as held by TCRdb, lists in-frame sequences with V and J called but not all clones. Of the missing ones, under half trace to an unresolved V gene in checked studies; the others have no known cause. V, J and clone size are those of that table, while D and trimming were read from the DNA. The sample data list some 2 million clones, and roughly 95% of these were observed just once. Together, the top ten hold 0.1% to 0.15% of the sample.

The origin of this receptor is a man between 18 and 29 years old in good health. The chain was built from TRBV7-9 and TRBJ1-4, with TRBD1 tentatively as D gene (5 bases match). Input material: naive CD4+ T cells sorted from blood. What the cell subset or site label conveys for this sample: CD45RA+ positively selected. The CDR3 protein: CASSTYGTEGFEKLFF. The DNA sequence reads TGTGCCAGCAGCACTTACGGGACCGAGGGGTTTGAAAAACTGTTTTTT.